This entry describes one T cell receptor (beta chain). This PCR relied on a set of 60 Vbeta primers and 13 Jbeta primers. Some clones are missing from TCRdb's copy, which holds only in-frame ones; the method was immunoSEQ multiplex PCR. The table lists approximately 150,000 clones, around 80% of them singletons. The data stem from a study of cytomegalovirus exposure and HLA in healthy donors. This sequence originates from a woman aged 25 to 39 in good health and CMV-seropositive. Sequencing input: PBMCs.

The CDR3 coding sequence is TGTGCCATCAGTGAGTCGGTAGGGGACAGGGTTTCTCAGCCCCAGCATTTT. Translation: CAISESVGDRVSQPQHF. The chain recombines TRBV10-3 with TRBJ1-5, with 9 bases aligning to TRBD1. CDR1 ENHRY and CDR2 SYGVKD come from the germline V gene. Germline trimming cut 0 bases from V and 6 bases from J; bases unmatched to any gene: 9. The CDR3 is made up of 17 amino acids.